Listed below are T cell receptor beta chains from one sample, sequenced in a study of Graves' ophthalmopathy and Graves' hyperthyroidism. Each CDR3 protein is one row after TCRdb ran MiXCR on the multiplex PCR reads. The sample has approximately 460,000 distinct CDR3 sequences, about an eighth seen once. The sequenced material came from blood. The receptors originated from a woman in her twenties or thirties with Graves' ophthalmopathy. Each CDR3 is given with its conserved first and last residue. D genes are given only for firm matches. Some rows mark clone size as missing; the rest say once, few, many or name a class of expanded clone.

clone_size	cdr3_length	v_call	j_call	d_call	cdr3_aa	cdr3_nt
many	16	TRBV11-2	TRBJ1-2	TRBD1	CASSLGPGTEIYGYTF	TGTGCCAGCAGCTTAGGCCCCGGGACAGAGATTTATGGCTACACCTTC
many	13	TRBV12-3/TRBV12-4	TRBJ2-5	TRBD1	CASDRGSEETQYF	TGTGCCAGCGACAGGGGGTCAGAAGAGACCCAGTACTTC
.	13	TRBV6-2/TRBV6-3	TRBJ2-2	.	CASSYMGTGELFF	TGTGCCAGCAGTTACATGGGGACCGGGGAGCTGTTTTTT
many	16	TRBV24-1	TRBJ1-2	.	CATSDSAGGGVGGYTF	TGTGCCACCAGTGATTCGGCCGGGGGGGGAGTTGGCGGCTACACCTTC
many	15	TRBV12-3/TRBV12-4	TRBJ1-1	.	CASSPAARPNTEAFF	TGTGCCAGCAGTCCGGCCGCACGACCGAACACTGAAGCTTTCTTT
.	18	TRBV28	TRBJ1-2	TRBD1	CASSSPSGTGPQSYGYTF	TGTGCCAGCAGTTCCCCCTCCGGGACAGGGCCGCAGTCCTATGGCTACACCTTC
many	13	TRBV27	TRBJ1-1	.	CASRLRGRGEAFF	TGTGCCAGCAGGCTCAGGGGTAGGGGTGAAGCTTTCTTT
many	14	TRBV19	TRBJ1-2	.	CASKFDRWTYGYTF	TGTGCCAGCAAATTCGACAGGTGGACCTATGGCTACACCTTC
.	15	TRBV19	TRBJ2-5	.	CASSIGRILQETQYF	TGTGCCAGTAGTATTGGGAGGATCCTGCAAGAGACCCAGTACTTC
many	12	TRBV29-1	TRBJ1-2	.	CSVDIRAIGYTF	TGCAGCGTTGATATTCGGGCCATTGGCTACACCTTC
many	15	TRBV9	TRBJ2-3	.	CASSVAGDSVDTQYF	TGTGCCAGCAGCGTAGCTGGAGACTCGGTAGATACGCAGTATTTT